This paragraph reports one T cell receptor (beta chain). What it recognizes is unknown. The germline V gene has CDR1 SGDLS and CDR2 YYNGEE. The V and J ends lost 7 bases and 0 bases respectively, with 14 bases between them. The CDR3 sequence is 15 residues long. PCR amplification relied on 60 Vbeta primers (plus 13 Jbeta primers). Original processing notes: Among the unique TCR beta chains that a later analysis counted, roughly 80 million in all, 9.5 million to 11 million were shared. The data were produced by immunoSEQ multiplex PCR, yet TCRdb's version contains in-frame clones alone and is incomplete. The V and J calls and clone size come from that table; D and trimming were worked out from the DNA. This sample has about 100,000 clones, with about four fifths found just once. The data derive from a study of cytomegalovirus exposure and HLA in healthy donors. Turning to the study itself: Most genotyped donors, around 86% of some 400, had Caucasian-associated genetic ancestry. Study-wide results and limits: A link between a missense DCLRE1C variant and TCR beta V- and J-gene trimming emerged from a later analysis. DRB1 had the most TCR associations and HLA-C the fewest, a later analysis found, with rates varying by HLA locus.

The V gene is TRBV9, the J gene TRBJ2-1; TRBD2 is a possible D gene (6 bases). This receptor was obtained from a young man in good health and CMV-seropositive. The sequenced sample consisted of PBMCs. CDR3 in amino acids: CASAEGTNSYNEQFF. The CDR3 DNA reads TGTGCCAGCGCGGAGGGCACTAACTCCTACAATGAGCAGTTCTTC.